This paragraph covers one TCR beta chain sequence. Its specificity is not known. Primers: 60 Vbeta forward and 13 Jbeta reverse. As originally analysed: The count from a later analysis was some 83 million unique TCR beta chains, approximately 9.9 million of them shared. Generated by immunoSEQ multiplex PCR, the TCRdb table keeps only in-frame clones and is missing some. The V and J calls and clone size are taken from that table; D and trimming were inferred from the DNA. The sample records about 180,000 clones, 60% to 85% being singletons. The CDR3 runs to 14 residues. The V end was cut by 8 bases, the J end by 5 bases, with 19 bases between. CDR1 and CDR2 from the germline V gene are MNHNY and SVGAGI (reference sequence). The data derive from a study of cytomegalovirus exposure and HLA in healthy donors. Study findings and constraints: For TCR beta chains, V- and J-gene trimming was later linked to a missense DCLRE1C variant. Investigators reported 150 to 200 TCR beta chains as tied to cytomegalovirus.

The TCR comes from a man aged 18 to 29 in good health and CMV-seronegative. This chain joins TRBV6-6 and TRBJ2-7, with D possibly matching TRBD1 (6 bases). The sample comprised PBMCs. CDR3 coding DNA: TGTGCCAGCGGTCAAGGGACATTTGCGGACGAGCAGTACTTC. Protein sequence: CASGQGTFADEQYF.